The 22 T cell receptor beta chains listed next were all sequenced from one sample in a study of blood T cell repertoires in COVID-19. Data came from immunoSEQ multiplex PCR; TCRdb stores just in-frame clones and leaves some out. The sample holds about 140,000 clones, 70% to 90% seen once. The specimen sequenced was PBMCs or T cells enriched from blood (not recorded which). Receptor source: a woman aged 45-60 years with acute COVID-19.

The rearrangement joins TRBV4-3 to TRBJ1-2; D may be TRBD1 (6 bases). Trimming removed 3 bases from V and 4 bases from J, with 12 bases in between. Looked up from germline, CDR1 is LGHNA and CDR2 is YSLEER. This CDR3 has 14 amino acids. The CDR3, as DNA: TGCGCCAGCAGCCAGGGGGCGCGGAGCTATGGCTACACCTTC. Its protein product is CASSQGARSYGYTF.

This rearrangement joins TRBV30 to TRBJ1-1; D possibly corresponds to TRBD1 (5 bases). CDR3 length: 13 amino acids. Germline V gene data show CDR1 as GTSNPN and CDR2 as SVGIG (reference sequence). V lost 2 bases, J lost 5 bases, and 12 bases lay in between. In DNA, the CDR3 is TGTGCCTGGAGTATTGGCAGGGCGACTGAAGCTTTCTTT. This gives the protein CAWSIGRATEAFF.

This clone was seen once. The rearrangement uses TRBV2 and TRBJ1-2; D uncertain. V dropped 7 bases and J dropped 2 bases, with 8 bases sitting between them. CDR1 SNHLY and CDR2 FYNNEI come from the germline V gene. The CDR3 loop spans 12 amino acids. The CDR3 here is CASMGANYGYTF. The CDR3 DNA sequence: TGTGCCAGCATGGGCGCAAACTATGGCTACACCTTC.

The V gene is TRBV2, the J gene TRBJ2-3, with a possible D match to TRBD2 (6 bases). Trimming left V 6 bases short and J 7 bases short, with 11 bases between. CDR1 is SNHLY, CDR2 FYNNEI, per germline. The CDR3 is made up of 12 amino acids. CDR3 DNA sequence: TGTGCCAGCAGCCCGACTAGTTATACGCAGTATTTT. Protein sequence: CASSPTSYTQYF.

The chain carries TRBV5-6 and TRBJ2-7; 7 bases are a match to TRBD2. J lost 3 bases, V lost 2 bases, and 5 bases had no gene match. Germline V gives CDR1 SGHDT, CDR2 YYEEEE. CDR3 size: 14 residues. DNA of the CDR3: TGTGCCAGCAGCTTAGGCGGGAGCTTCTACGAGCAGTACTTC. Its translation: CASSLGGSFYEQYF.

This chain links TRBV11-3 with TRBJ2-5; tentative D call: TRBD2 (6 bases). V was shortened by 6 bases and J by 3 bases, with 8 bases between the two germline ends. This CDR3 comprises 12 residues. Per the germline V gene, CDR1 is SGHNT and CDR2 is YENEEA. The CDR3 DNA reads TGTGCCAGCAGACGGGAGAAAGAGACCCAGTACTTC. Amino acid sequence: CASRREKETQYF.

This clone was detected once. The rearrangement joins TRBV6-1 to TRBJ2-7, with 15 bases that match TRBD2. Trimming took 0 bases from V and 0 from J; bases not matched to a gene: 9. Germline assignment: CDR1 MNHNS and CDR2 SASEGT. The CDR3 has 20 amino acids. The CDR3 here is CASSEAGGTSGRSVSYEQYF. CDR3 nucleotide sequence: TGTGCCAGCAGTGAAGCTGGGGGGACTAGCGGGAGGTCGGTCTCCTACGAGCAGTACTTC.

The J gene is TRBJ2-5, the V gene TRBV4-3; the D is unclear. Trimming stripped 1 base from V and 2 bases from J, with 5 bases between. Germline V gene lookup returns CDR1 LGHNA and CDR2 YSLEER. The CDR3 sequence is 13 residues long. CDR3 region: CASSQGPQETQYF. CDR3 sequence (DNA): TGCGCCAGCAGCCAAGGTCCACAAGAGACCCAGTACTTC.

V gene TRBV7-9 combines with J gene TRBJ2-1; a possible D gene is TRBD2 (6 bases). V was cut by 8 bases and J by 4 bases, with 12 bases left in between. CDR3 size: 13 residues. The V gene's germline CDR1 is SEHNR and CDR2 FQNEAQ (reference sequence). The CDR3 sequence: CASLATPYNEQFF. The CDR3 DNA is TGTGCCAGCCTAGCGACACCATACAATGAGCAGTTCTTC.

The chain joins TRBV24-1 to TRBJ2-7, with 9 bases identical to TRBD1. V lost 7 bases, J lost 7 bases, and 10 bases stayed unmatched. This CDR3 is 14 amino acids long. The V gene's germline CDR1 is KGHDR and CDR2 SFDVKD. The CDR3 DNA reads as TGTGCCACCAGATGTCGGGACAGGGTTTTTGAGCAGTACTTC. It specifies CATRCRDRVFEQYF.

In DNA form, the CDR3 reads TGTGCCAGCAGTTTAGGACAGAACACTGAAGCTTTCTTT. Residues: CASSLGQNTEAFF. This sequence joins TRBV12-3 or TRBV12-4 and TRBJ1-1, with D uncertain. V was pared by 1 base and J by 1 base, with 4 bases between. CDR3 size: 13 residues.

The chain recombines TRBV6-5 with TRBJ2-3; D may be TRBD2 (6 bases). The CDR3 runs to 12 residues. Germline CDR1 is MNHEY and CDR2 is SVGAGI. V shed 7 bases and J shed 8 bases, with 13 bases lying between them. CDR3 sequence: CASTLTSGTQYF. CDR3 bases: TGTGCCAGCACCCTGACTAGTGGTACGCAGTATTTT.

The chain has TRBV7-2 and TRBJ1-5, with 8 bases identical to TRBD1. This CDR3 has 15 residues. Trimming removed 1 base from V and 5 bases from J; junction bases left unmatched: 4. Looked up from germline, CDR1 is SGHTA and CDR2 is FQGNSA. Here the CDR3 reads CASSLGATGDQPQHF. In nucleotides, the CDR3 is TGTGCCAGCAGCTTAGGGGCGACAGGGGATCAGCCCCAGCATTTT.

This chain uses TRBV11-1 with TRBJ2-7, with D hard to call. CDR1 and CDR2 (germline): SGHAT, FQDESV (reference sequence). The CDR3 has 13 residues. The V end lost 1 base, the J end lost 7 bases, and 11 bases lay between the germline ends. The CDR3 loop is CASSLDPAREQYF. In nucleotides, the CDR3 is TGTGCCAGCAGCTTAGACCCTGCTAGGGAGCAGTACTTC.

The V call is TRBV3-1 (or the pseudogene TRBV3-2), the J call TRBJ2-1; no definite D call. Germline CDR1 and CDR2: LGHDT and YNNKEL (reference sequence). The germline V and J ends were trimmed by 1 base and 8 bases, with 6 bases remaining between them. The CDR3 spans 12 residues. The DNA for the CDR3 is TGTGCCAGCAGCCAAGTATCAGATGAGCAGTTCTTC. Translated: CASSQVSDEQFF.

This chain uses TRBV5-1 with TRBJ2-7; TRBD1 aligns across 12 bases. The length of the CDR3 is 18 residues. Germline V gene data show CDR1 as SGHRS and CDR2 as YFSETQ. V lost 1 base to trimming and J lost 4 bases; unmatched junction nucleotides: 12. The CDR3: CASSLSGTGGAIRYEQYF. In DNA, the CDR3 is TGCGCCAGCAGCTTGTCTGGGACAGGGGGCGCAATCAGGTACGAGCAGTACTTC.

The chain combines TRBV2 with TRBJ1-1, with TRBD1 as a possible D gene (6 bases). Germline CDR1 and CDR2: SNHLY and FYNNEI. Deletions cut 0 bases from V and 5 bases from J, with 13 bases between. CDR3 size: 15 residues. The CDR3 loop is CASSEAAGGGTEAFF. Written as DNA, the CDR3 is TGTGCCAGCAGTGAAGCGGCTGGGGGCGGAACTGAAGCTTTCTTT.

CDR3 sequence reads: CAWSPYRVSYEQYF. CDR3 DNA: TGTGCCTGGAGCCCCTACCGGGTATCCTACGAGCAGTACTTC. This chain uses TRBV30 with TRBJ2-7; D gene uncertain. With 3 bases removed from V and 1 base from J, the gap between germline ends came to 13 bases. The length of the CDR3 is 14 residues. The germline CDR1 and CDR2 sequences are GTSNPN and SVGIG (reference sequence). Based on the CDR3 plus reference TRBV30 and TRBJ2-7, the full variable domain is SQTIHQWPATLVQPVGSPLSLECTVEGTSNPNLYWYRQAAGRGLQLLFYSVGIGQISSEVPQNLSASRPQDRQFILSSKKLLLSDSGFYLCAWSPYRVSYEQYFGPGTRLTVT.

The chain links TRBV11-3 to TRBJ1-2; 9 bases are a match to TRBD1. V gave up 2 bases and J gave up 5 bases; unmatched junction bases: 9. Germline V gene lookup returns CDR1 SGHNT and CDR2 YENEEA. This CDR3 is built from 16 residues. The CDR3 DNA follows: TGTGCCAGCAGCTTAACAGGGGGCGTCGCAGGTTATGGCTACACCTTC. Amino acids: CASSLTGGVAGYGYTF.

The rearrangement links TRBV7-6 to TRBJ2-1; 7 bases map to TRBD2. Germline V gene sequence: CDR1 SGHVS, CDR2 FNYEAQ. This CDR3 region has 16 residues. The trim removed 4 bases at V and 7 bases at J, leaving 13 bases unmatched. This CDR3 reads CASSYYGGGPLNEQFF. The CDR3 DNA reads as TGTGCCAGCAGCTATTATGGGGGAGGGCCTCTGAATGAGCAGTTCTTC.

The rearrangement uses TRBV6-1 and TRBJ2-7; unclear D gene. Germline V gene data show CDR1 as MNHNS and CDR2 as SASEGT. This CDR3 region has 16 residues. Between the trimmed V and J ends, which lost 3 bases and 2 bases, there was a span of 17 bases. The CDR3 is CASSDNRARNTYEQYF. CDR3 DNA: TGTGCCAGCAGTGACAATCGAGCCAGGAACACCTACGAGCAGTACTTC.

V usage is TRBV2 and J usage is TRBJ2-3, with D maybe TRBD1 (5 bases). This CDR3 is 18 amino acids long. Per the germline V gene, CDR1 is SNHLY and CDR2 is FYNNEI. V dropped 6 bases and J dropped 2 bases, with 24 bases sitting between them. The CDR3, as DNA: TGTGCCAGCAGCACGGACACAACAAATTACTATAACACAGATACGCAGTATTTT. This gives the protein CASSTDTTNYYNTDTQYF. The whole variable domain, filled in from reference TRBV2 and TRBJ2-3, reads EPEVTQTPSHQVTQMGQEVILRCVPISNHLYFYWYRQILGQKVEFLVSFYNNEISEKSEIFDDQFSVERPDGSNFTLKIRSTKLEDSAMYFCASSTDTTNYYNTDTQYFGPGTRLTVL.